One sample yielded the 23 T cell receptor beta chains listed below, sequenced in a study of beta chain features in type 1 diabetes. Of the isolated RNA, all was reverse transcribed, and so the sequenced material was expressed TCRB transcripts. Assay: immunoSEQ multiplex PCR; the TCRdb copy retains only in-frame clones and omits some. The sample has 300,000 to 350,000 clones; around a fifth are singletons. Source material: naive CD4+ T cells from blood. The source is a young woman in good health.

This clone turned up a few times. The chain combines TRBV19 with TRBJ2-2; D is possibly TRBD1 (6 bases). This CDR3 has 17 amino acids. The V gene lost 5 bases and the J gene lost 0 bases, with 16 bases spanning the gap. Germline CDR1 is LNHDA and CDR2 is SQIVND (reference sequence). CDR3 DNA: TGTGCCAGTAGTGTTTTCTTGGACAGAGCGAACACCGGGGAGCTGTTTTTT. Translated, it gives CASSVFLDRANTGELFF.

This clone was observed a few times. This chain joins TRBV25-1 and TRBJ1-1; the D gene is possibly TRBD1 (5 bases). Germline-derived CDR1 and CDR2 are MGHDK and SYGVNS. The germline V and J ends were trimmed by 3 bases and 5 bases, with 16 bases remaining between them. This CDR3 is built from 15 residues. Here the CDR3 reads CASSEGGEGKTEAFF. The CDR3 DNA follows: TGTGCCAGCAGTGAGGGGGGGGAAGGGAAAACTGAAGCTTTCTTT.

CDR3 DNA sequence: TGCGCCAGCAGCTCACTAGCGGGGAGCTCCTACGAGCAGTACTTC. Protein sequence: CASSSLAGSSYEQYF. The chain is built from TRBV4-1 and TRBJ2-7; 10 nucleotides line up with TRBD2. J gave up 0 bases and V 5 bases, and 4 bases lay outside the gene matches. Per germline, CDR1 MGHRA and CDR2 YSYEKL. The CDR3 sequence is 15 residues long.

This clone occurred a few times. This rearrangement joins TRBV9 to TRBJ2-1; TRBD1 is a possible D gene (5 bases). V lost 0 bases and J 1 base, leaving 8 bases between the germline ends. The germline V gene has CDR1 SGDLS and CDR2 YYNGEE. This CDR3 comprises 15 residues. The CDR3: CASSVGRGSYNEQFF. The DNA of the CDR3 is TGTGCCAGCAGCGTAGGAAGGGGATCCTACAATGAGCAGTTCTTC.

This chain links TRBV19 with TRBJ2-5, with 9 positions matching TRBD1. CDR3 length: 13 amino acids. Germline trimming cut 7 bases from V and 4 bases from J; bases unmatched to any gene: 4. CDR1 LNHDA and CDR2 SQIVND come from the germline V gene (reference sequence). Here the CDR3 DNA reads TGTGCCAGTACCACAGGGGGCGCAGAGACCCAGTACTTC. This sequence encodes CASTTGGAETQYF.

The chain couples TRBV7-9 to TRBJ2-1, with unresolved D. Germline lookup yields CDR1 SEHNR and CDR2 FQNEAQ (reference sequence). CDR3 length: 13 residues. Trimming left V 5 bases short and J 8 bases short, with 13 bases between. CDR3 DNA sequence: TGTGCCAGCAGCCCGACTTACCCGGATGAGCAGTTCTTC. Amino acids: CASSPTYPDEQFF. Variable domain in full (rest from reference TRBV7-9 and TRBJ2-1): DTGVSQNPRHKITKRGQNVTFRCDPISEHNRLYWYRQTLGQGPEFLTYFQNEAQLEKSRLLSDRFSAERPKGSFSTLEIQRTEQGDSAMYLCASSPTYPDEQFFGPGTRLTVL.

The genes are TRBV20-1 and TRBJ2-7, with no clear D. V was clipped by 5 bases and J by 6 bases, with 11 bases between them. The CDR3 is 11 amino acids. Per germline, CDR1 DFQATT and CDR2 SNEGSKA (reference sequence). CDR3 in DNA: TGCAGTGCTTTTATAAGGAGCGAGCAGTACTTC. Translated, it gives CSAFIRSEQYF.

J is TRBJ1-5 and V is TRBV30; D is ambiguous. The CDR3 runs to 14 residues. CDR1 and CDR2 (germline): GTSNPN, SVGIG (reference sequence). V gave up 0 bases and J gave up 1 base, with 7 bases separating them. The CDR3 DNA sequence: TGTGCCTGGAGTGTAGCGGTGAGCAATCAGCCCCAGCATTTT. It translates to CAWSVAVSNQPQHF.

This rearrangement joins TRBV5-1 to TRBJ1-4, with D maybe TRBD1 (6 bases). V dropped 0 bases and J dropped 5 bases, with 11 bases sitting between them. There are 15 residues in the CDR3. CDR1 and CDR2 (germline): SGHRS, YFSETQ. The CDR3 bases are TGCGCCAGCAGCTTGGAGGGGGTGTCAAATGAAAAACTGTTTTTT. Its translation is CASSLEGVSNEKLFF.

The genes are TRBV7-2 and TRBJ2-2, with 9 nucleotides matching TRBD1. Germline V gene data show CDR1 as SGHTA and CDR2 as FQGNSA. V gave up 7 bases and J gave up 5 bases; unmatched junction bases: 5. The CDR3 is made up of 14 amino acids. The CDR3 DNA reads TGTGCCAGCAAGACAGGGGGTGTGACCGGGGAGCTGTTTTTT. This sequence encodes CASKTGGVTGELFF.

This clone has more than one count but fewer than ten. V and J are TRBV2 and TRBJ2-5; D is unclear. The CDR3 is 11 amino acids. V lost 6 bases and J 4 bases, leaving 6 bases between the germline ends. Germline V gene data show CDR1 as SNHLY and CDR2 as FYNNEI. This chain's CDR3 is CASSARETQYF. As DNA, the CDR3 is TGTGCCAGCAGCGCTAGAGAGACCCAGTACTTC.

V and J are TRBV9 and TRBJ2-7, with TRBD1 as a possible D gene (6 bases). Between the trimmed V and J ends, which lost 0 bases and 0 bases, there was a span of 10 bases. Per the germline V gene, CDR1 is SGDLS and CDR2 is YYNGEE. The CDR3 extends over 15 amino acids. The CDR3 coding sequence is TGTGCCAGCAGCGTAGAGACAGGCTTCTCCTACGAGCAGTACTTC. It translates to CASSVETGFSYEQYF.

The chain employs TRBV5-1 and TRBJ2-4, with 7 bases that match TRBD1. This CDR3 spans 14 amino acids. After removal of 3 bases from V and 6 bases from J, the junction contained 6 bases not matched to a gene. Germline values: CDR1 SGHRS, CDR2 YFSETQ. This chain's CDR3 is CASSSGQVGNIQYF. In DNA form, the CDR3 reads TGCGCCAGCAGCTCTGGACAGGTGGGAAACATTCAGTACTTC.

This clone has a handful of counts. The chain is built from TRBV7-9 and TRBJ2-5, with 12 bases fitting TRBD2. The CDR3 covers 15 residues. Trimming cost V 5 bases and J 2 bases; bases outside gene matches: 3. Germline loops: CDR1 SEHNR, CDR2 FQNEAQ (reference sequence). DNA of the CDR3: TGTGCCAGCAGCGGACTAGCGGGGCAACAAGAGACCCAGTACTTC. This sequence encodes CASSGLAGQQETQYF. The variable domain in full, with the rest retrieved from reference TRBV7-9 and TRBJ2-5, is DTGVSQNPRHKITKRGQNVTFRCDPISEHNRLYWYRQTLGQGPEFLTYFQNEAQLEKSRLLSDRFSAERPKGSFSTLEIQRTEQGDSAMYLCASSGLAGQQETQYFGPGTRLLVL.

The chain joins TRBV30 to TRBJ2-7; D is possibly TRBD1 (5 bases). The CDR3 extends over 14 amino acids. CDR1 and CDR2 (germline): GTSNPN, SVGIG (reference sequence). The CDR3 sequence: CASTGLGAAYEQYF. DNA for the CDR3: TGTGCTTCCACCGGGCTAGGGGCCGCCTACGAGCAGTACTTC.

This clone has more than one count but fewer than ten. The chain combines TRBV15 with TRBJ2-1, with TRBD1 as a possible D gene (5 bases). The germline V and J ends were trimmed by 9 bases and 3 bases, with 15 bases remaining between them. Germline V lookup: CDR1 LNHNV, CDR2 YYDKDF (reference sequence). The CDR3 extends over 14 amino acids. The CDR3 protein is CATPHDSYYNEQFF. The DNA of the CDR3 is TGTGCCACGCCACACGACAGTTACTACAATGAGCAGTTCTTC.

This clone was seen more than once but under ten times. The chain links TRBV19 to TRBJ2-7, with D perhaps matching TRBD2 (6 bases). CDR1 LNHDA and CDR2 SQIVND come from the germline V gene (reference sequence). The CDR3 totals 16 residues. The V end was cut by 3 bases, the J end by 4 bases, with 19 bases between. CDR3 region: CASSIPSGAGTYEQYF. CDR3 bases: TGTGCCAGTAGTATCCCGTCCGGGGCGGGAACGTACGAGCAGTACTTC.

This chain links TRBV11-2 with TRBJ2-1; 7 bases fit TRBD1. Trimming removed 5 bases from V and 7 bases from J; junction bases left unmatched: 8. This CDR3 has 14 residues. From germline, CDR1 is SGHAT and CDR2 FQNNGV. The CDR3 loop is CASSTPGQRNEQFF. CDR3 DNA sequence: TGTGCCAGCAGCACGCCGGGACAGCGAAATGAGCAGTTCTTC.

The chain carries TRBV30 and TRBJ1-5; tentatively, D is TRBD1 (5 bases). This CDR3 spans 13 amino acids. Per the germline V gene, CDR1 is GTSNPN and CDR2 is SVGIG (reference sequence). Trimming took off 2 bases at V and 4 bases at J, with 9 bases between the two ends. In DNA form, the CDR3 reads TGTGCCTGGAGTCCCAGGGTGAATCAGCCCCAGCATTTT. Amino acid sequence: CAWSPRVNQPQHF.

The chain is built from TRBV14 and TRBJ2-7, with 7 nucleotides matching TRBD1. CDR3 length: 13 amino acids. Germline CDR1 SGHDN, CDR2 FVKESK. J lost 5 bases, V lost 1 base, and 2 bases had no gene match. In nucleotides, the CDR3 is TGTGCCAGCAGCCAAGGAACAGGGGACGAGCAGTACTTC. Translating it yields CASSQGTGDEQYF.

This chain uses TRBV7-8 with TRBJ1-1; the D gene is possibly TRBD1 (6 bases). The V gene lost 4 bases and the J gene lost 2 bases, with 17 bases spanning the gap. The CDR3 is 16 residues long. The germline V gene has CDR1 SGHVS and CDR2 FQNEAQ. CDR3 sequence reads: CASSSRGDIFNTEAFF. Here the CDR3 DNA reads TGTGCCAGCAGCTCTCGAGGGGACATCTTCAACACTGAAGCTTTCTTT.

This clone was detected only once. The genes are TRBV30 and TRBJ1-6; possibly TRBD1 for D (6 bases). The germline V gene encodes CDR1 GTSNPN and CDR2 SVGIG (reference sequence). V was trimmed by 5 bases and J by 1 base, leaving 9 bases between them. The CDR3 consists of 14 residues. CDR3 sequence reads: CAWVQGSYNSPLHF. In DNA form, the CDR3 reads TGTGCCTGGGTACAGGGTTCCTATAATTCACCCCTCCACTTT.

This clone was detected only a few times. The chain links TRBV2 to TRBJ2-7; tentatively, D is TRBD2 (6 bases). Germline V gene lookup returns CDR1 SNHLY and CDR2 FYNNEI. Trimming took off 6 bases at V and 2 bases at J, with 11 bases between the two ends. The CDR3 has 13 residues. CDR3 sequence: CASRRLVAYEQYF. CDR3 DNA: TGTGCCAGCAGGCGACTAGTAGCCTACGAGCAGTACTTC. The full variable domain, rest sourced from reference TRBV2 and TRBJ2-7, is EPEVTQTPSHQVTQMGQEVILRCVPISNHLYFYWYRQILGQKVEFLVSFYNNEISEKSEIFDDQFSVERPDGSNFTLKIRSTKLEDSAMYFCASRRLVAYEQYFGPGTRLTVT.